The present entry profiles one T cell receptor beta chain with its context. Germline V lookup: CDR1 SGHKS, CDR2 YYEKEE (reference sequence). V lost 0 bases to trimming and J lost 4 bases, with 11 bases between them. The CDR3 runs to 15 residues. This table comes from immunoSEQ multiplex PCR, and its TCRdb copy is limited to in-frame clones, with some not included. Of nearly 300,000 clones in the sample, roughly four fifths were seen once. The sample is drawn from a study of cytotoxic CD8 clonotypes in ibrutinib-treated CLL. The clonotype originates from a human donor with chronic lymphocytic leukemia. The J gene is TRBJ1-3, the V gene TRBV5-5; D is unclear. The sequencing here drew on PBMCs, taken at disease progression, from a patient treated with ibrutinib. The CDR3 here is CASSLDYGGGNTIYF. CDR3 nucleotide sequence: TGTGCCAGCAGCTTGGATTACGGAGGGGGAAACACCATATATTTT.